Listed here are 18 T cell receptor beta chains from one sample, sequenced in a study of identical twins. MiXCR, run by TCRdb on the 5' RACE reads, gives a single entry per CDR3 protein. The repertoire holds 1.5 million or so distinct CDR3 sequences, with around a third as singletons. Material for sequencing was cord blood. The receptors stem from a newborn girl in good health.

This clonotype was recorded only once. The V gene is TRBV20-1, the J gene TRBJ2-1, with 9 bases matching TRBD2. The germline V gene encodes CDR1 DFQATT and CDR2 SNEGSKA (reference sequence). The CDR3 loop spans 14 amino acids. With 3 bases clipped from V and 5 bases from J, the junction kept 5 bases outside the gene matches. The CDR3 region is CSARLAGFDNEQFF. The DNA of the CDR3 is TGCAGTGCTAGGCTAGCGGGGTTTGACAATGAGCAGTTCTTC.

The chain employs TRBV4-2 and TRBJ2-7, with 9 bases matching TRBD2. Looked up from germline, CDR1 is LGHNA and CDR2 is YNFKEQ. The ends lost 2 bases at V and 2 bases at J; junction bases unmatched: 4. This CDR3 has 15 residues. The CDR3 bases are TGTGCCAGCAGCCAACCAGGGACTAGCCCCTACGAGCAGTACTTC. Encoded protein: CASSQPGTSPYEQYF.

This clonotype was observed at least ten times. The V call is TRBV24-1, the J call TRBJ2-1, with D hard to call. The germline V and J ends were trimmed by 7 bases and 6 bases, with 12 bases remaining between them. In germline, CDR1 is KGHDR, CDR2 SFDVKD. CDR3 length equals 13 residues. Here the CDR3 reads CATRADPTNEQFF. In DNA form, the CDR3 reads TGTGCCACCAGGGCGGATCCGACCAATGAGCAGTTCTTC.

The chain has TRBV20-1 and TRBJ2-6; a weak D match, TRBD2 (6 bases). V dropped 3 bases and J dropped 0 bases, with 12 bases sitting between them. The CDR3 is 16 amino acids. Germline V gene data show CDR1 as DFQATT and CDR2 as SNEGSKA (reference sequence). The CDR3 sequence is CSASRLASSGANVLTF. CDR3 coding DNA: TGCAGTGCTAGTCGTCTAGCGAGCTCTGGGGCCAACGTCCTGACTTTC.

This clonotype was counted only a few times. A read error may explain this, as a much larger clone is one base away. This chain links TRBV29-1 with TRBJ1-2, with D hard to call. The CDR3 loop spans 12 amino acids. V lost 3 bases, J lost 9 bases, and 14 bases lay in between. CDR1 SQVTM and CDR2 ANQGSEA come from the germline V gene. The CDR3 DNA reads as TGCAGCGTTGATGATCAGAGCCGCAGCTACACCTTC. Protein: CSVDDQSRSYTF. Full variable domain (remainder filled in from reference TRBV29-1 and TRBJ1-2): SAVISQKPSRDICQRGTSLTIQCQVDSQVTMMFWYRQQPGQSLTLIATANQGSEATYESGFVIDKFPISRPNLTFSTLTVSNMSPEDSSIYLCSVDDQSRSYTFGSGTRLTVV.

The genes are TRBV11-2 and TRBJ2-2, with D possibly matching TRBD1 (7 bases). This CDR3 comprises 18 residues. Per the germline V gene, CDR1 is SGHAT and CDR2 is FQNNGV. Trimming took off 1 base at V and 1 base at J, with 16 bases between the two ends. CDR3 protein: CASSLGRGQGRNTGELFF. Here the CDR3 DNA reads TGTGCCAGCAGCTTAGGGAGGGGGCAAGGAAGGAACACCGGGGAGCTGTTTTTT.

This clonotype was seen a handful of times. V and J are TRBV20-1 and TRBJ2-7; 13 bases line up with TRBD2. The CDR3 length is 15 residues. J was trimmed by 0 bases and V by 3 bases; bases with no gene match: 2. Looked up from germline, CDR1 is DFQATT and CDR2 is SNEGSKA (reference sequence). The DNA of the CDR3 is TGCAGTGCTAGGACTAGCGGGGGGAGCTCCTACGAGCAGTACTTC. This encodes CSARTSGGSSYEQYF.

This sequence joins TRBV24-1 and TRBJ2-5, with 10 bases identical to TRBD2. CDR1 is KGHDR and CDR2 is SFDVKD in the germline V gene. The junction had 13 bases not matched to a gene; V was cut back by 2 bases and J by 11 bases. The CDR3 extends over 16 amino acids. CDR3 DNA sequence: TGTGCCACCAGTGATTCGTGGACTAGCGGTCACAATGAGCAGTACTTC. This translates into CATSDSWTSGHNEQYF.

Here the CDR3 DNA reads TGCAGTGCCCTCAGGGGGACAGGGAACAAGGAGCAGTACTTC. Translated: CSALRGTGNKEQYF. The rearrangement uses TRBV20-1 and TRBJ2-5, with 9 positions matching TRBD1. Germline V lookup: CDR1 DFQATT, CDR2 SNEGSKA (reference sequence). Losses at the gene ends were 6 bases for V and 11 bases for J; bases not matched to a gene: 16. This CDR3 contains 14 residues.

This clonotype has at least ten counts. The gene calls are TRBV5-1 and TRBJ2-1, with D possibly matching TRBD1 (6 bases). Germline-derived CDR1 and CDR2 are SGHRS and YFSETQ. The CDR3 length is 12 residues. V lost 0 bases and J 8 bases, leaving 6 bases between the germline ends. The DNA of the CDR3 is TGCGCCAGCAGCTTGGACAGGGATGAGCAGTTCTTC. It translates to CASSLDRDEQFF.

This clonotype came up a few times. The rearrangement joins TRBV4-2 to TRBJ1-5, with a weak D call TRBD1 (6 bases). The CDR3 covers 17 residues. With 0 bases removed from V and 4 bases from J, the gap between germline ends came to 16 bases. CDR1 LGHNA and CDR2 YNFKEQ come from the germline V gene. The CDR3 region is CASSQDGTGRGNQPQHF. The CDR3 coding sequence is TGTGCCAGCAGCCAAGATGGTACAGGGAGGGGTAATCAGCCCCAGCATTTT.

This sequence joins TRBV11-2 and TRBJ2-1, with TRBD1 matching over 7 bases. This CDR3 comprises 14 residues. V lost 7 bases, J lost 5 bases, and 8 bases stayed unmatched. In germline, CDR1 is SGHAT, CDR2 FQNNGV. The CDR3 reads CASNQGQTNNEQFF. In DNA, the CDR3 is TGTGCCAGCAACCAGGGACAGACAAACAATGAGCAGTTCTTC. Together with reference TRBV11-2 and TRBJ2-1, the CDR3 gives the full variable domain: EAGVAQSPRYKIIEKRQSVAFWCNPISGHATLYWYQQILGQGPKLLIQFQNNGVVDDSQLPKDRFSAERLKGVDSTLKIQPAKLEDSAVYLCASNQGQTNNEQFFGPGTRLTVL.

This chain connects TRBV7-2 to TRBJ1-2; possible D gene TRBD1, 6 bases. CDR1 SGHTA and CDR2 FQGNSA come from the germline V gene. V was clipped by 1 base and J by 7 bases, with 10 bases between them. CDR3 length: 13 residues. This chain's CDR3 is CASSLGGRSGYTF. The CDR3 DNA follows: TGTGCCAGCAGCTTAGGGGGGCGGAGTGGCTACACCTTC.

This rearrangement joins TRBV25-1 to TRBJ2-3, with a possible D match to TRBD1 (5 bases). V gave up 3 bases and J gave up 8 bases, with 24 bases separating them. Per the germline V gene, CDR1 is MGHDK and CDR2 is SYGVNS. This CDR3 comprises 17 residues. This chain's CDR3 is CASSESGLVLPTGTQYF. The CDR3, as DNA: TGTGCCAGCAGTGAGTCAGGGCTCGTCCTCCCAACCGGTACGCAGTATTTT.

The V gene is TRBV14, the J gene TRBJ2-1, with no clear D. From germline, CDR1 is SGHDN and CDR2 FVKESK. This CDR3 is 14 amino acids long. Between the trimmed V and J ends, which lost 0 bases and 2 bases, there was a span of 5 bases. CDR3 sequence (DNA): TGTGCCAGCAGCCAAGAGCTAGCCTACAATGAGCAGTTCTTC. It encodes CASSQELAYNEQFF.

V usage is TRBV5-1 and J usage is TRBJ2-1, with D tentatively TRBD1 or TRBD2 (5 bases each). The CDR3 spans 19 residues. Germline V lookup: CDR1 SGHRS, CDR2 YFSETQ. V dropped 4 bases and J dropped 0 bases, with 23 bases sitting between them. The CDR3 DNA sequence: TGCGCCAGCAGCCCTTCCGGGGCTAGCAGATGGAGCTCCTACAATGAGCAGTTCTTC. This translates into CASSPSGASRWSSYNEQFF.

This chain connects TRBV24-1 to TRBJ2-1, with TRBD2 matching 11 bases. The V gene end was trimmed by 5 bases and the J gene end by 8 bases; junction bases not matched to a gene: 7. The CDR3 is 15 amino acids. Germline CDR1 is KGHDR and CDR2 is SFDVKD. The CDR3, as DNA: TGTGCCACCAGTGGTGGGACTAGCGGAAGTGATGAGCAGTTCTTC. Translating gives CATSGGTSGSDEQFF.

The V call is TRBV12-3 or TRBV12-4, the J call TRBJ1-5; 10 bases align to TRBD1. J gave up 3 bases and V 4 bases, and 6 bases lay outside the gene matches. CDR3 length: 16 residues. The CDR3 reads CASSYSGTGDNQPQHF. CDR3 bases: TGTGCCAGCAGTTATAGTGGGACAGGGGACAATCAGCCCCAGCATTTT.